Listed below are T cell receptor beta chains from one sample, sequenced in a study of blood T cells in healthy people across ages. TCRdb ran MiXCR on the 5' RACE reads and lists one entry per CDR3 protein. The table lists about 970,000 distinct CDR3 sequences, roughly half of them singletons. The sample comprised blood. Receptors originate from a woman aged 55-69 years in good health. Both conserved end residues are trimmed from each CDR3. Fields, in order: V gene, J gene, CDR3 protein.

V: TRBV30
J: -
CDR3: AWSVWVAGSAETQY

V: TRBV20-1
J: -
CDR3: SARDRAGGPIEQY

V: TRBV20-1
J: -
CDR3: SARPPFGTSGRALETQY

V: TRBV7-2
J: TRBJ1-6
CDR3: ASGQQLNSPLH

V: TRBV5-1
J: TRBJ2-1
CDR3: ASSGPQTFNEQF

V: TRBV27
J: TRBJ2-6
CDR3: ASSPLSRSGANVLI

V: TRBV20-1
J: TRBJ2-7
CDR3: SAAAHTYEQY

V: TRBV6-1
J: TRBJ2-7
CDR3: ASRDYGDYYEQY

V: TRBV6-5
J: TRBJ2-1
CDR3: ASSSDRGNNEQF

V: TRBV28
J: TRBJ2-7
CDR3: ASSLVGQGLYEQY

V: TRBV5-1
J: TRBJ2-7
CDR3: ASSPGTGNYEQY

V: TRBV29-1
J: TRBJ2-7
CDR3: SGVGPPYEQY

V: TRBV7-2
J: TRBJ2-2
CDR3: ASSLDGLSRELF

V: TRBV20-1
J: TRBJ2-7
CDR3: SASPSAGLSYEQY

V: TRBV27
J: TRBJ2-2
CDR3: ASSLISGPNTGELF

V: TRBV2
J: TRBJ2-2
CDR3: ASSNQFGELF

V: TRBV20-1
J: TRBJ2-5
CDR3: SARGRSLETQY

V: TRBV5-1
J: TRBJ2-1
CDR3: ASSLARMAVSYNEQF

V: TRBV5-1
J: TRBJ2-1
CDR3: ASSLVSGGDEQF

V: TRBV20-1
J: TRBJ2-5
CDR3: SASGQRGLETQY

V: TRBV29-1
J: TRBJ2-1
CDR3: SVEGGQNIYNEQF

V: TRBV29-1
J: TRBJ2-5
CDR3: SAGTETQY

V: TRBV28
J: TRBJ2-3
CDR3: ASRQAGGASTDTQY

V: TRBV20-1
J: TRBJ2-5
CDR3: SARDMGLETQY

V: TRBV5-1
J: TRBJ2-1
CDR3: ASSFQTYNEQF

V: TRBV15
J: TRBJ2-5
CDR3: ATSREGRAIEQY

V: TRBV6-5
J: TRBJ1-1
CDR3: ASSYDRRNTEAF